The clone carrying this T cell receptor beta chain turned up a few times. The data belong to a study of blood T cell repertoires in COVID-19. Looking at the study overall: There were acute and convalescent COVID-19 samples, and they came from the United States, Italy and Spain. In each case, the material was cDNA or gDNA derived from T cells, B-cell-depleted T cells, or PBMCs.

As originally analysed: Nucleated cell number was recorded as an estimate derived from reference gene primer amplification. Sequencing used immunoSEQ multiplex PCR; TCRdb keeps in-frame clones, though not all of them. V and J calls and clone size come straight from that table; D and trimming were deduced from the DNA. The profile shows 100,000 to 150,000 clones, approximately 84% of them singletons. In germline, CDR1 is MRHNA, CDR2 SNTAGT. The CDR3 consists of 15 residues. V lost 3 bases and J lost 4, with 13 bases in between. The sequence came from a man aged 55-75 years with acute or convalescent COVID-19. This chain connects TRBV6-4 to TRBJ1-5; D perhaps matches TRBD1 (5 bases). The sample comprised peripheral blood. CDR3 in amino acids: CASSEDYRRNQPQHF. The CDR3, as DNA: TGTGCCAGCAGTGAAGATTACAGGCGAAATCAGCCCCAGCATTTT.